What follows is one T cell receptor beta chain and its context. The sample has other DNA sequences that encode this CDR3 too. These data come from a study of blood T cell repertoires in COVID-19. Study as a whole: Whether acute or convalescent, the COVID-19 samples came from the United States, Italy and Spain. The cDNA or gDNA used as material had been derived from T cells, B-cell-depleted T cells, or PBMCs.

V was pared by 0 bases and J by 4 bases, with 5 bases between. The CDR3 covers 12 residues. Germline V gene data show CDR1 as SGDLS and CDR2 as YYNGEE. Sequencing used immunoSEQ multiplex PCR; TCRdb keeps in-frame clones, though not all of them. The repertoire holds 55,000 to 65,000 clones, 65% to 85% seen once, with about 3.5% in the top ten. This chain connects TRBV9 to TRBJ2-7; TRBD1 is a possible D gene (5 bases). This clonotype was sampled from a man between 60 and 75 years old with acute or convalescent COVID-19. Sequences were obtained from peripheral blood. The CDR3 is CASSVEGYEQYF. CDR3 coding DNA: TGTGCCAGCAGCGTAGAGGGGTACGAGCAGTACTTC.